This TCR beta chain was recovered during a study of CD8 T cells in ankylosing spondylitis. This clonotype occurred many times. Its antigen is not known. Researchers built TCR beta libraries using quantitative 5'-RACE with molecular barcodes. TCRdb passed the 5' RACE reads through MiXCR, listing each CDR3 protein once. The sample holds 200,000 to 300,000 distinct CDR3 sequences, less than 9.5% seen once. Study-level results: What appeared characteristic of ankylosing spondylitis blood was a TCR beta motif of 7 or 8 highly homologous variants. Some of these motif variants have turned up before, in reports on reactive arthritis synovial fluid and blood. Matched synovial fluid from ankylosing spondylitis patients was reported to be enriched for disease-linked clones.

The receptor's source is a female donor with ankylosing spondylitis or in good health (not recorded which). Material for sequencing was blood, either unsorted or a sorted T cell fraction (not recorded which).

This chain's CDR3 is CASATQDTGELFF. CDR3 nucleotides: TGTGCTAGTGCCACCCAAGACACCGGGGAGCTGTTTTTT. The chain combines TRBV12-5 with TRBJ2-2; D remains unclear. Germline CDR1 is LGHNT and CDR2 is FRNRAP. The CDR3 is 13 residues long. The germline V and J ends were trimmed by 7 bases and 3 bases, with 9 bases remaining between them. Supplemented by reference TRBV12-5 and TRBJ2-2, the full variable domain reads DARVTQTPRHKVTEMGQEVTMRCQPILGHNTVFWYRQTMMQGLELLAYFRNRAPLDDSGMPKDRFSAEMPDATLATLKIQPSEPRDSAVYFCASATQDTGELFFGEGSRLTVL.